This TCR beta chain derives from a study of shared clonotypes between healthy human individuals. Study-wide findings and caveats: Donor scarcity curtailed the genetic and exposure-history diversity represented herein. Naive subsets tended to show greater estimated richness than memory subsets.

To note about this clone: The target antigen is unknown. Germline and junction disagree at one end, which may indicate a read error.

Germline V gene data show CDR1 as DFQATT and CDR2 as SNEGSKA (reference sequence). The CDR3 spans 11 residues. Libraries were prepared by immunoSEQ multiplex PCR; TCRdb keeps only in-frame clonotypes and omits some of them. The profile shows about 2.4 million clones, over 85% of them singletons. V is TRBV20-1 and J is TRBJ2-3; D unclear. Sequences were obtained from naive CD4+ T cells from PBMCs. The subset is: CD45RA+ positively selected. This TCR was recovered from a man between 18 and 35 years old in good health. Some clones in this sample may be carry-over from other donors' samples. In nucleotides, the CDR3 is TGCCGTGCAGCCACACAATATACGCAGTATTTT. Its protein product is CRAATQYTQYF.